Presented here are 23 T cell receptor beta chains from one specimen sequenced in a study of a mutant IDH1 vaccine in newly diagnosed glioma. Sequencing was performed with immunoSEQ multiplex PCR; in TCRdb, only in-frame clones are kept and a portion is missing. The data show approximately 26,000 clones, 89% seen once. Stated time point: week 5, during vaccination. In every dose of vaccine, 300 ug of mutant IDH1 20-mer peptide was given alongside topical imiquimod. The antigens these receptors bind are not known. Sequences were derived from PBMCs, sampled from a glioma patient whose treatment included an IDH1 peptide vaccine. The receptors shown here come from a man aged 18-30 years with glioma.

The chain is built from TRBV29-1 and TRBJ2-2; D possibly corresponds to TRBD2 (5 bases). In germline, CDR1 is SQVTM, CDR2 ANQGSEA. There are 15 residues in the CDR3. V lost 6 bases to trimming and J lost 5 bases, with 19 bases between them. The CDR3 protein is CSVFLSGMGTGELFF. CDR3 bases: TGCAGCGTCTTCTTAAGCGGAATGGGGACCGGGGAGCTGTTTTTT.

This clone was counted a single time. The chain combines TRBV7-2 with TRBJ2-5; 8 positions match TRBD2. The germline CDR1 and CDR2 sequences are SGHTA and FQGNSA. V dropped 5 bases and J dropped 5; count of bases not matched to a gene: 7. The CDR3 is 14 amino acids. CDR3 DNA: TGTGCCAGCAGCCCAGCGGGGGCTGGGGAGACCCAGTACTTC. This sequence encodes CASSPAGAGETQYF.

The rearrangement uses TRBV7-9 and TRBJ2-1; 8 nucleotides agree with TRBD2. The trim removed 5 bases at V and 10 bases at J, leaving 4 bases unmatched. This CDR3 has 12 amino acids. CDR1 and CDR2 from the germline V gene are SEHNR and FQNEAQ (reference sequence). CDR3 amino acids: CASSGAGGEQFF. CDR3 coding DNA: TGTGCCAGCAGCGGGGCGGGGGGCGAGCAGTTCTTC.

This clone was picked up a small number of times. This chain joins TRBV7-9 and TRBJ1-5; D unresolved. Germline V gene sequence: CDR1 SEHNR, CDR2 FQNEAQ (reference sequence). Trimming cost V 1 base and J 1 base, with 11 bases left between them. The CDR3 contains 16 residues. CDR3 residues: CASSLGGEWSNQPQHF. DNA for the CDR3: TGTGCCAGCAGCTTAGGAGGTGAATGGAGCAATCAGCCCCAGCATTTT.

The chain has TRBV4-1 and TRBJ2-3; D is uncertain. This CDR3 region has 14 residues. CDR1 is MGHRA and CDR2 is YSYEKL in the germline V gene. Trimming left V 5 bases short and J 0 bases short, with 9 bases between. Written as DNA, the CDR3 is TGCGCCAGCAGCTTATTAGCTAGCACAGATACGCAGTATTTT. Protein sequence: CASSLLASTDTQYF.

This clone was seen only once. The rearrangement joins TRBV14 to TRBJ2-5; weak D call: TRBD1 (7 bases). The CDR3 has 17 amino acids. Germline assignment: CDR1 SGHDN and CDR2 FVKESK. Between the trimmed V and J ends, which lost 0 bases and 5 bases, there was a span of 19 bases. The CDR3 DNA reads as TGTGCCAGCAGCCAAGATCAGGGAGTCAGGGGGGTTGAGACCCAGTACTTC. It translates to CASSQDQGVRGVETQYF. The entire variable domain, with the rest obtained from reference TRBV14 and TRBJ2-5, is as follows: EAGVTQFPSHSVIEKGQTVTLRCDPISGHDNLYWYRRVMGKEIKFLLHFVKESKQDESGMPNNRFLAERTGGTYSTLKVQPAELEDSGVYFCASSQDQGVRGVETQYFGPGTRLLVL.

This clone appeared once. The chain joins TRBV4-1 to TRBJ2-2; 10 bases fit TRBD1. Trimming cost V 0 bases and J 7 bases; bases outside gene matches: 2. This CDR3 has 15 residues. Germline V gene lookup returns CDR1 MGHRA and CDR2 YSYEKL. The CDR3 coding sequence is TGCGCCAGCAGCCAAGAGGGGACAGGGGTCGGGGAGCTGTTTTTT. It is translated as CASSQEGTGVGELFF.

The chain combines TRBV19 with TRBJ2-2; D is unclear. V shed 5 bases and J shed 4 bases, with 14 bases lying between them. Germline V gene lookup returns CDR1 LNHDA and CDR2 SQIVND (reference sequence). The CDR3 extends over 15 amino acids. As DNA, the CDR3 is TGTGCCAGTAGTCCCCCCGGGTCGGGCACCGGGGAGCTGTTTTTT. It yields the protein CASSPPGSGTGELFF.

The rearrangement joins TRBV4-3 to TRBJ1-5; no clear D. Germline loops: CDR1 LGHNA, CDR2 YSLEER. The V end lost 0 bases, the J end lost 0 bases, and 18 bases lay between the germline ends. The CDR3 runs to 19 residues. The CDR3 DNA sequence: TGCGCCAGCAGCCAAGATTACGGGCCAGCCGGCGGTAGCAATCAGCCCCAGCATTTT. Translated: CASSQDYGPAGGSNQPQHF.

V and J are TRBV6-6 and TRBJ2-3, with D possibly matching TRBD2 (5 bases). Germline V gene sequence: CDR1 MNHNY, CDR2 SVGAGI (reference sequence). Deletions cut 6 bases from V and 6 bases from J, with 10 bases between. The CDR3 sequence is 12 residues long. Written as DNA, the CDR3 is TGTGCCAGCAGATCGGGGTTCGATACGCAGTATTTT. Protein sequence: CASRSGFDTQYF.

The V and J genes are TRBV4-2 and TRBJ2-5; D is unresolved. This CDR3 has 17 amino acids. The V gene's germline CDR1 is LGHNA and CDR2 YNFKEQ. V dropped 0 bases and J dropped 3 bases, with 17 bases sitting between them. The DNA for the CDR3 is TGTGCCAGCAGCCAAGACTCAGATTTTTACGGCGAAGAGACCCAGTACTTC. It specifies CASSQDSDFYGEETQYF.

The genes are TRBV27 and TRBJ2-3; weak D call: TRBD2 (5 bases). The V and J ends lost 2 bases and 6 bases respectively, with 15 bases between them. Germline V lookup: CDR1 MNHEY, CDR2 SMNVEV (reference sequence). CDR3 length equals 15 residues. As DNA, the CDR3 is TGTGCCAGCAGTTTAAGCGGCTCACCGTACGATACGCAGTATTTT. Its translation: CASSLSGSPYDTQYF.

The J gene is TRBJ2-5, the V gene TRBV10-3; 14 nucleotides agree with TRBD2. V lost 6 bases, J lost 12 bases, and 6 bases stayed unmatched. From germline, CDR1 is ENHRY and CDR2 SYGVKD. The CDR3 extends over 13 amino acids. The CDR3 region has the DNA TGTGCCATCAGCCCCGGGACTAGCGGGAGAAAGTACTTC. Translation gives CAISPGTSGRKYF.

CDR3 nucleotides: TGTGCCAGCAGGGGGGGGACCGAGACCCAGTACTTC. Protein sequence: CASRGGTETQYF. This chain connects TRBV2 to TRBJ2-5; 7 bases map to TRBD2. The CDR3 has 12 residues. Germline lookup yields CDR1 SNHLY and CDR2 FYNNEI. V shed 6 bases and J 5 bases; nucleotides not matched to a gene: 3.

This rearrangement joins TRBV7-2 to TRBJ1-1; a possible D gene is TRBD1 (6 bases). The CDR3 contains 15 residues. The ends were cut back, 8 bases at V and 1 base at J, with 17 bases in the middle. The germline gives CDR1 SGHTA, CDR2 FQGNSA. CDR3 loop: CASRSGEGGNTEAFF. The DNA for the CDR3 is TGTGCCAGCCGATCAGGGGAAGGGGGGAACACTGAAGCTTTCTTT. Full variable domain (missing parts from reference TRBV7-2 and TRBJ1-1): GAGVSQSPSNKVTEKGKDVELRCDPISGHTALYWYRQSLGQGLEFLIYFQGNSAPDKSGLPSDRFSAERTGGSVSTLTIQRTQQEDSAVYLCASRSGEGGNTEAFFGQGTRLTVV.

The chain links TRBV4-2 to TRBJ1-6, with 8 bases lining up with TRBD1. With V trimmed by 4 bases and J by 6 bases, 8 bases remained unmatched. Germline CDR1 reads LGHNA; CDR2 reads YNFKEQ. The CDR3 sequence is 16 residues long. CDR3 sequence reads: CASSPTRTGSNSPLHF. The DNA of the CDR3 is TGTGCCAGCAGCCCGACTAGGACAGGGTCTAATTCACCCCTCCACTTT.

The chain employs TRBV28 and TRBJ1-2; possibly TRBD1 for D (6 bases). V lost 5 bases and J lost 5, with 15 bases in between. Germline lookup yields CDR1 MDHEN and CDR2 SYDVKM. This CDR3 contains 14 residues. The chain's CDR3 is CASSAGAGAYGYTF. CDR3 sequence (DNA): TGTGCCAGCAGTGCGGGGGCAGGGGCATATGGCTACACCTTC.

The CDR3, as DNA: TGTGCCAGCAGTGAGGGGACCTATTATAGCAATCAGCCCCAGCATTTT. Translated: CASSEGTYYSNQPQHF. The V gene is TRBV6-1, the J gene TRBJ1-5, with D perhaps matching TRBD1 (5 bases). The V and J ends lost 3 bases and 0 bases respectively, with 12 bases between them. The CDR3 is made up of 16 amino acids. From germline, CDR1 is MNHNS and CDR2 SASEGT.

The V gene is TRBV7-9, the J gene TRBJ1-1, with D possibly TRBD1 on 6 matching bases. V was shortened by 3 bases and J by 5 bases, with 10 bases between the two germline ends. Germline V gene lookup returns CDR1 SEHNR and CDR2 FQNEAQ (reference sequence). The CDR3 covers 13 residues. The CDR3 is CASSLEGVTEAFF. The CDR3 DNA follows: TGTGCCAGCAGCTTGGAGGGGGTGACTGAAGCTTTCTTT.

The genes are TRBV4-2 and TRBJ1-2, with D maybe TRBD1 (5 bases). Germline loops: CDR1 LGHNA, CDR2 YNFKEQ. V was shortened by 0 bases and J by 4 bases, with 12 bases between the two germline ends. The CDR3 runs to 15 residues. CDR3: CASSQEQVPRYGYTF. CDR3 sequence (DNA): TGTGCCAGCAGCCAAGAACAGGTCCCTCGCTATGGCTACACCTTC.

J is TRBJ1-1 and V is TRBV4-2; D gene uncertain. Germline V gene sequence: CDR1 LGHNA, CDR2 YNFKEQ. The length of the CDR3 is 14 residues. Trimming pared 1 base from V and 2 bases from J, leaving 8 bases between. For the CDR3, the DNA is TGTGCCAGCAGCCAAGCTGGCAGAAACACTGAAGCTTTCTTT. It translates to CASSQAGRNTEAFF.

The V call is TRBV9, the J call TRBJ2-2; D might be TRBD1 (5 bases). The CDR3 extends over 15 amino acids. Germline CDR1 and CDR2: SGDLS and YYNGEE. V dropped 0 bases and J dropped 4 bases, with 10 bases sitting between them. This CDR3 is CASSVAQGITGELFF. CDR3 bases: TGTGCCAGCAGCGTAGCTCAGGGAATCACCGGGGAGCTGTTTTTT.

In its sample, this clone was seen a few times. The V gene is TRBV6-5, the J gene TRBJ1-1; D perhaps matches TRBD1 (5 bases). From germline, CDR1 is MNHEY and CDR2 SVGAGI. The V end was cut by 9 bases, the J end by 6 bases, with 11 bases between. This CDR3 has 11 amino acids. The CDR3 DNA follows: TGTGCCAGTAACCAGGGTGCTGAAGCTTTCTTT. This gives the protein CASNQGAEAFF.